These 6 T cell receptor beta chains came from one sample sequenced in a study of cytomegalovirus exposure and HLA in healthy donors. A multiplex PCR was run with 60 Vbeta primers and 13 Jbeta primers. Produced via immunoSEQ multiplex PCR; TCRdb's table is partial and in-frame only. The repertoire holds about 130,000 clones, with approximately 17% as singletons. Sequenced: PBMCs. These receptors came from a female donor in good health and CMV-seropositive.

The chain couples TRBV7-2 to TRBJ2-3; 10 bases match TRBD2. V lost 1 base, J lost 4 bases, and 11 bases stayed unmatched. CDR3 size: 18 residues. Looked up from germline, CDR1 is SGHTA and CDR2 is FQGNSA. CDR3 sequence reads: CASSLGLAGEVLADTQYF. The CDR3 nucleotides read TGTGCCAGCAGCTTAGGCCTAGCGGGAGAGGTTTTGGCAGATACGCAGTATTTT.

Concerning this clone itself: The sample carries other DNA sequences with the same CDR3. J is TRBJ2-7 and V is TRBV5-1; 12 bases match TRBD2. The junction had 0 bases not matched to a gene; V was cut back by 0 bases and J by 2 bases. The CDR3 spans 15 residues. The V gene's germline CDR1 is SGHRS and CDR2 YFSETQ. DNA for the CDR3: TGCGCCAGCAGCTTGGGGACTAGCGGGGCCTACGAGCAGTACTTC. Encoded protein: CASSLGTSGAYEQYF. The whole variable domain, remainder taken from reference TRBV5-1 and TRBJ2-7, is KAGVTQTPRYLIKTRGQQVTLSCSPISGHRSVSWYQQTPGQGLQFLFEYFSETQRNKGNFPGRFSGRQFSNSRSEMNVSTLELGDSALYLCASSLGTSGAYEQYFGPGTRLTVT.

As concerns this clone: Distinct nucleotide sequences in the sample also encode this CDR3. The chain combines TRBV7-9 with TRBJ2-7; D call uncertain. V was shortened by 0 bases and J by 7 bases, with 4 bases between the two germline ends. Per germline, CDR1 SEHNR and CDR2 FQNEAQ (reference sequence). This CDR3 is 11 amino acids long. This CDR3 reads CASSLAREQYF. The CDR3 DNA is TGTGCCAGCAGCTTAGCGCGAGAGCAGTACTTC. Based on the CDR3 plus reference TRBV7-9 and TRBJ2-7, the full variable domain is DTGVSQNPRHKITKRGQNVTFRCDPISEHNRLYWYRQTLGQGPEFLTYFQNEAQLEKSRLLSDRFSAERPKGSFSTLEIQRTEQGDSAMYLCASSLAREQYFGPGTRLTVT.

This clone was detected a few times. The chain links TRBV7-9 to TRBJ2-1; D is perhaps TRBD2 (6 bases). This CDR3 spans 15 amino acids. The V end was cut by 5 bases, the J end by 5 bases, with 16 bases between. Germline lookup yields CDR1 SEHNR and CDR2 FQNEAQ (reference sequence). The CDR3 region is CASSRQPSEHNEQFF. CDR3 coding DNA: TGTGCCAGCAGCCGCCAACCTAGCGAGCACAATGAGCAGTTCTTC.

This clone was seen more than once but under ten times. The chain combines TRBV10-1 with TRBJ2-3, with 9 bases lining up with TRBD2. CDR1 and CDR2 from the germline V gene are WNHNN and SYGVQD (reference sequence). J lost 1 base, V lost 0 bases, and 2 bases had no gene match. This CDR3 comprises 16 residues. The CDR3 loop is CASSESSGGRTDTQYF. In DNA form, the CDR3 reads TGCGCCAGCAGTGAGTCTAGCGGGGGACGCACAGATACGCAGTATTTT.

This clone has more than one count but fewer than ten. The chain combines TRBV6-1 with TRBJ2-5; TRBD2 matches 8 bases. The CDR3 totals 16 residues. V lost 4 bases to trimming and J lost 2 bases; unmatched junction nucleotides: 9. From germline, CDR1 is MNHNS and CDR2 SASEGT. Here the CDR3 DNA reads TGTGCCAGCAGTGGTCCCGCGGGGGGACGTCAAGAGACCCAGTACTTC. This codes for CASSGPAGGRQETQYF.